This T cell receptor (beta chain) was found in a study of metastatic and nonmetastatic thyroid tumors (dated by TCRdb to 2020 to 2021). Study-level background: Repertoires were compared across peripheral blood and tumor or nodule tissue samples from malignant and benign thyroid patients.

Before undergoing thyroid surgery, none of the patients had been given any kind of treatment. The study retrospectively analysed patient clinical samples collected from about 2012 to 2019 using T-cell receptor beta sequencing. Overall results and qualifications from the work: TCR beta diversity was reported as significantly higher in malignant tumors than in benign nodules, in both blood and tumor samples.

V gives up 3 bases and J gives up 4 bases, and the segment between their germline ends measures 13 bases. Taken from the germline V gene, the CDR1 and CDR2 loops are SGHAT and FQNNGV. The CDR3 goes from the cysteine to the phenylalanine over 14 residues. Only the CDR3 portion is preserved as DNA: 42 bases, with reading frame beginning at the first base. About this clone: The specificity of this receptor is unknown. No much larger clone exists at a distance of one base, and base qualities are not known.

Library prep was done by PCR. Instrument on record: Illumina HiSeq 4000. The TCR beta-chain CDR3 region of each patient was profiled by high-throughput sequencing. The published analysis was carried out like this. The researchers built a classifier to tell apart papillary thyroid cancer patients with distant metastasis, based on CDR3 differences among clinicopathological groups. The Shannon index was used to assess repertoire diversity, and the Morisita-Horn index was used to assess tumor-blood repertoire similarity. TCRdb trimmed public reads at Q25 via fastp, called clones via MiXCR and kept in-frame beta chains. What appears here as the V and J calls and clone size reflects TCRdb's work, not the paper's. Across this sample there are about 40,000 clones, with more than 9.5% seen only once. Of the sample, under 25% falls within the top ten clones.

The rearrangement combines TRBV11-2 with TRBJ2-7; the D gene is unclear. The receptor's source is a female donor with papillary thyroid cancer or a benign thyroid nodule (not recorded which). Some clones in this sample may be carry-over from other donors' samples. Material for sequencing was blood. The CDR3: CASSFAPGVYEQYF. The nucleotides are TGTGCCAGCAGCTTCGCCCCCGGAGTGTACGAGCAGTACTTC.